What follows are 13 T cell receptor beta chains derived from one specimen sequenced in a study of CD8 T cells in ankylosing spondylitis. No antigen is known for these receptors. Broader study findings: Ankylosing spondylitis blood appeared to be characterized by a TCR beta motif of 8 or 9 highly homologous variants.

One entry per CDR3 protein, called by TCRdb with MiXCR from the 5' RACE reads. The profile shows about 500,000 distinct CDR3 sequences, roughly 5.3% of them singletons. Material for sequencing was blood, either unsorted or a sorted T cell fraction (not recorded which). These receptor sequences come from a male donor with ankylosing spondylitis.

This clonotype was detected ten times or more. The genes are TRBV4-2 and TRBJ1-4, with unresolved D. V was clipped by 4 bases and J by 2 bases, with 11 bases between them. This CDR3 contains 15 residues. CDR1 and CDR2 from the germline V gene are LGHNA and YNFKEQ. The CDR3 here is CASSLLEDTNEKLFF. CDR3 in DNA: TGTGCCAGCAGCCTGTTGGAGGACACTAATGAAAAACTGTTTTTT.

This chain links TRBV2 with TRBJ1-1; D is unresolved. Germline CDR1 SNHLY, CDR2 FYNNEI. The CDR3 spans 12 residues. Trimming stripped 3 bases from V and 6 bases from J, with 8 bases between. CDR3 DNA: TGTGCCAGCAGTGAGAGAGCAGCTGAAGCTTTCTTT. Its protein is CASSERAAEAFF.

This clonotype occurred many times. The V call is TRBV4-3, the J call TRBJ2-7, with D possibly called TRBD1 or TRBD2 (5 bases each). This CDR3 has 15 amino acids. Trimming stripped 4 bases from V and 0 bases from J, with 13 bases between. Germline lookup yields CDR1 LGHNA and CDR2 YSLEER. Written as DNA, the CDR3 is TGCGCCAGCAGCCTGTATTGGGACCGCTCCTACGAGCAGTACTTC. Translation: CASSLYWDRSYEQYF.

This clonotype was seen at least ten times. The genes are TRBV7-2 and TRBJ2-4, with D hard to call. Germline CDR1 SGHTA, CDR2 FQGNSA. The V gene lost 5 bases and the J gene lost 1 base, with 12 bases spanning the gap. This CDR3 comprises 15 residues. The CDR3 DNA follows: TGTGCCAGCAGCCCCCGACTCCTCGCCAAAAACATTCAGTACTTC. Translation gives CASSPRLLAKNIQYF.

This clonotype was observed a few times. The chain employs TRBV28 and TRBJ2-7; D is ambiguous. Germline V gene sequence: CDR1 MDHEN, CDR2 SYDVKM. The CDR3 is 13 residues long. The V and J ends lost 6 bases and 6 bases respectively, with 15 bases between them. This CDR3 reads CASSGGPETEQYF. The CDR3 coding sequence is TGTGCCAGCAGCGGTGGACCAGAGACCGAGCAGTACTTC.

In its sample, this clonotype was seen a few times. This sequence joins TRBV7-9 and TRBJ2-2; possible D gene TRBD1, 6 bases. CDR3 length equals 17 residues. Germline CDR1 and CDR2: SEHNR and FQNEAQ (reference sequence). Trimming removed 1 base from V and 3 bases from J, with 15 bases in between. CDR3 sequence (DNA): TGTGCCAGCAGCTTAGTACGGGCCAGGGGCTACACCGGGGAGCTGTTTTTT. This encodes CASSLVRARGYTGELFF.

Many counts were recorded for this clonotype. The chain uses TRBV7-9 and TRBJ1-1; D possibly corresponds to TRBD1 (5 bases). There are 15 residues in the CDR3. Germline V gene data show CDR1 as SEHNR and CDR2 as FQNEAQ (reference sequence). The V end lost 2 bases, the J end lost 6 bases, and 16 bases lay between the germline ends. The CDR3 DNA is TGTGCCAGCAGCTTACCCCGTTTGGGGGTCCCTGAAGCTTTCTTT. Translation: CASSLPRLGVPEAFF.

This clonotype was found many times. This rearrangement joins TRBV7-2 to TRBJ1-2; no firm D call. This CDR3 region has 14 residues. The germline V gene encodes CDR1 SGHTA and CDR2 FQGNSA. The V end was cut by 3 bases, the J end by 6 bases, with 14 bases between. CDR3: CASSFPASGDGYTF. The CDR3, as DNA: TGTGCCAGCAGCTTCCCAGCGTCGGGTGATGGCTACACCTTC.

This clonotype has ten or more counts. The chain is built from TRBV7-9 and TRBJ2-3; 10 nucleotides align to TRBD1. This CDR3 is 17 amino acids long. V trimming: 2 bases; J trimming: 5 bases; junction bases outside the gene matches: 10. Germline CDR1 SEHNR, CDR2 FQNEAQ (reference sequence). CDR3 region: CASSLRYGQGVEDTQYF. The CDR3 bases are TGTGCCAGCAGCTTACGTTACGGACAGGGGGTAGAAGATACGCAGTATTTT. Drawing the rest from reference TRBV7-9 and TRBJ2-3, the complete variable domain is DTGVSQNPRHKITKRGQNVTFRCDPISEHNRLYWYRQTLGQGPEFLTYFQNEAQLEKSRLLSDRFSAERPKGSFSTLEIQRTEQGDSAMYLCASSLRYGQGVEDTQYFGPGTRLTVL.

This clonotype was recorded many times. One end of the junction is discordant with germline, which a read error may explain. This sequence joins TRBV7-9 and TRBJ2-2; D gene unclear. The CDR3 spans 12 residues. Germline lookup yields CDR1 SEHNR and CDR2 FQNEAQ (reference sequence). CDR3 in amino acids: CASSLGPGELFF. The CDR3 DNA is TGTGCCAGCAGTTTAGGGCCCGGGGAGCTGTTTTTT.

This clonotype was counted at least ten times. The chain has TRBV27 and TRBJ2-7; 11 nucleotides line up with TRBD2. Trimming removed 6 bases from V and 5 bases from J; junction bases left unmatched: 6. The CDR3 has 14 amino acids. Germline CDR1 MNHEY, CDR2 SMNVEV (reference sequence). CDR3 coding DNA: TGTGCCAGCAGCCCCACTAGCGGGAGACACGAGCAGTACTTC. It specifies CASSPTSGRHEQYF.

This clonotype was detected many times. CDR3 region: CASSLLLAGAGTQYF. The CDR3 DNA reads TGTGCCAGCAGCTTATTACTAGCGGGGGCCGGGACCCAGTACTTC. V and J are TRBV7-2 and TRBJ2-5, with 11 bases that match TRBD2. V gave up 2 bases and J gave up 7 bases; unmatched junction bases: 6. Looked up from germline, CDR1 is SGHTA and CDR2 is FQGNSA. This CDR3 is 15 amino acids long.

The sample holds many counts of this clonotype. The chain employs TRBV7-2 and TRBJ2-2, with a possible D match to TRBD2 (7 bases). In germline, CDR1 is SGHTA, CDR2 FQGNSA. The CDR3 sequence is 12 residues long. V was pared by 5 bases and J by 9 bases, with 10 bases between. The CDR3 nucleotides read TGTGCCAGCAGCCCGGGGGGCCGGGAGCTGTTTTTT. Its protein is CASSPGGRELFF.